The 18 T cell receptor beta chains below were found in one sample sequenced in a study of T cell repertoires in cytomegalovirus infection. MiXCR was run by TCRdb on the reads, yielding one entry per CDR3 protein. The sample lists approximately 500,000 distinct CDR3 sequences, 15% to 20% seen once, with under 30% in the top ten. What was sequenced was CD8+ T cells from PBMCs. The receptor source for this set is a human donor in good health (CMV status not recorded). Some clones in this sample may be carry-over from other donors' samples.

At least ten counts were recorded for this clonotype. J is TRBJ2-5 and V is TRBV28; TRBD2 might be the D (6 bases). This CDR3 is built from 16 residues. CDR1 and CDR2 from the germline V gene are MDHEN and SYDVKM. The V gene lost 6 bases and the J gene lost 5 bases, with 22 bases spanning the gap. CDR3 residues: CASSPRGTGPRETQYF. The CDR3 DNA reads as TGTGCCAGCAGCCCCCGAGGGACTGGCCCTCGGGAGACCCAGTACTTC.

Many counts were recorded for this clonotype. This chain uses TRBV19 with TRBJ1-1, with 10 bases fitting TRBD1. The CDR3 is 16 residues long. Germline CDR1 LNHDA, CDR2 SQIVND (reference sequence). Trimming cost V 4 bases and J 4 bases; bases outside gene matches: 9. CDR3 DNA: TGTGCCAGTAGTACCGTCCCGGGACAGGGGCGCACTGAAGCTTTCTTT. Residues: CASSTVPGQGRTEAFF.

The chain uses TRBV27 and TRBJ1-6, with D hard to call. V was trimmed by 7 bases and J by 0 bases, leaving 13 bases between them. Per the germline V gene, CDR1 is MNHEY and CDR2 is SMNVEV (reference sequence). The CDR3 loop spans 16 amino acids. CDR3 in amino acids: CASIERAGSYNSPLHF. In DNA, the CDR3 is TGTGCCAGCATAGAAAGGGCCGGCTCCTATAATTCACCCCTCCACTTT.

This clonotype was recorded many times. This chain connects TRBV12-3 or TRBV12-4 to TRBJ1-2; D gene uncertain. CDR3 size: 13 residues. The V and J ends lost 7 bases and 4 bases respectively, with 13 bases between them. The CDR3 protein is CASNGEGAYGYTF. The CDR3 nucleotides are TGTGCCAGCAACGGAGAGGGAGCCTATGGCTACACCTTC.

This clonotype was found many times. V is TRBV25-1 and J is TRBJ1-5; D is ambiguous. Germline V gene sequence: CDR1 MGHDK, CDR2 SYGVNS. The CDR3 has 12 amino acids. V was pared by 3 bases and J by 7 bases, with 7 bases between. DNA for the CDR3: TGTGCCAGCAGTGAGGGCGACCAGCCCCAGCATTTT. Its protein product is CASSEGDQPQHF.

The rearrangement uses TRBV12-5 and TRBJ2-7, with D possibly matching TRBD2 (5 bases). This CDR3 is built from 17 residues. From germline, CDR1 is LGHNT and CDR2 FRNRAP. V lost 0 bases to trimming and J lost 3 bases, with 18 bases between them. For the CDR3, the DNA is TGTGCTAGTGGTTTGGTAGAGGGAGTCCCCTTCTTCTACGAGCAGTACTTC. Amino acid sequence: CASGLVEGVPFFYEQYF.

This clonotype was counted ten times or more. The chain joins TRBV12-3 or TRBV12-4 to TRBJ1-1; 7 positions agree with TRBD1. The CDR3 length is 12 residues. J gave up 3 bases and V 7 bases, and 2 bases lay outside the gene matches. CDR3 nucleotides: TGTGCCAGCACAGACAGGGACACTGAAGCTTTCTTT. This sequence encodes CASTDRDTEAFF.

The chain links TRBV19 to TRBJ2-1, with unresolved D. The CDR3 contains 14 residues. V was shortened by 9 bases and J by 0 bases, with 12 bases between the two germline ends. The germline V gene encodes CDR1 LNHDA and CDR2 SQIVND (reference sequence). The CDR3 DNA follows: TGTGCCAGCAGCGTAGGGCCCTCCTACAATGAGCAGTTCTTC. Protein sequence: CASSVGPSYNEQFF.

V and J are TRBV6-5 and TRBJ1-6; 7 nucleotides align to TRBD1. This CDR3 contains 17 residues. V was clipped by 0 bases and J by 4 bases; unmatched bases: 6. Per the germline V gene, CDR1 is MNHEY and CDR2 is SVGAGI. CDR3 region: CASSYSQGVPYNSPLHF. In DNA, the CDR3 is TGTGCCAGCAGTTACTCCCAGGGGGTTCCTTATAATTCACCCCTCCACTTT.

J is TRBJ1-1 and V is TRBV19; no clear D gene. The ends were cut back, 7 bases at V and 0 bases at J, with 12 bases in the middle. CDR3 length equals 14 residues. Germline V gene sequence: CDR1 LNHDA, CDR2 SQIVND (reference sequence). For the CDR3, the DNA is TGTGCCAGTAACCGGAGGGCGATGAACACTGAAGCTTTCTTT. As protein: CASNRRAMNTEAFF.

Concerning this clonotype: Just one base apart from a much larger clone, this may be a read error. This chain links TRBV24-1 with TRBJ2-5, with TRBD2 as a possible D gene (5 bases). The CDR3 has 15 amino acids. Per the germline V gene, CDR1 is KGHDR and CDR2 is SFDVKD. The CDR3 nucleotides are TGTGCCACCAGTGCTTTGTCCGGGGTTAAAGAGACCCAGTACTTC. Amino acids: CATSALSGVKETQYF.

This clonotype was detected ten times or more. The chain recombines TRBV27 with TRBJ2-1; tentatively, D is TRBD2 (5 bases). This CDR3 is 12 amino acids long. CDR1 and CDR2 from the germline V gene are MNHEY and SMNVEV (reference sequence). The germline V and J ends were trimmed by 4 bases and 14 bases, with 15 bases remaining between them. CDR3 bases: TGTGCCAGCAGTTCCGGGAATCAGAATGAGTTCTTC. It is translated as CASSSGNQNEFF.

This clonotype has at least ten counts. V usage is TRBV28 and J usage is TRBJ2-5; weak D call: TRBD2 (5 bases). The V end was cut by 6 bases, the J end by 4 bases, with 18 bases between. The CDR3 consists of 15 residues. The V gene's germline CDR1 is MDHEN and CDR2 SYDVKM. The CDR3 here is CASSPVSGTVETQYF. CDR3 sequence (DNA): TGTGCCAGCAGCCCGGTGAGCGGAACGGTAGAGACCCAGTACTTC.

This rearrangement joins TRBV2 to TRBJ1-1; D is possibly TRBD1 (6 bases). Germline values: CDR1 SNHLY, CDR2 FYNNEI. Trimming removed 6 bases at V and 0 bases at J, with 11 bases between. CDR3 size: 14 residues. DNA of the CDR3: TGTGCCAGCAGGACAGGCCTTCTGAACACTGAAGCTTTCTTT. Its translation is CASRTGLLNTEAFF.

As to this clonotype: With a much larger clone just one base away, this may be a read error. This chain joins TRBV4-1 and TRBJ1-2; tentative D call: TRBD1 (5 bases). CDR3 length equals 15 residues. The V gene's germline CDR1 is MGHRA and CDR2 YSYEKL. Trimming took 0 bases from V and 7 from J, leaving 15 bases between them. CDR3 bases: TGCGCCAGCAGCCAAGATGAGCAGCGGGACTGTGGCTACACCTTC. It encodes CASSQDEQRDCGYTF.

The V gene is TRBV28, the J gene TRBJ1-2; D might be TRBD1 (6 bases). The germline CDR1 and CDR2 sequences are MDHEN and SYDVKM. Trimming removed 3 bases from V and 13 bases from J, with 15 bases in between. The CDR3 extends over 12 amino acids. CDR3 sequence reads: CASSFSGGAFTF. The CDR3 nucleotides read TGTGCCAGCAGTTTTTCGGGGGGCGCGTTCACCTTC.

This clonotype was counted between two and nine times. The chain carries TRBV10-3 and TRBJ2-1; perhaps TRBD2 as D (6 bases). This CDR3 has 12 amino acids. Trimming removed 6 bases at V and 7 bases at J, with 10 bases between. CDR1 is ENHRY, CDR2 SYGVKD, per germline. The CDR3 DNA sequence: TGTGCCATCAGCGGGAGTGGTAATGAGCAGTTCTTC. It yields the protein CAISGSGNEQFF.

Concerning this clonotype itself: In this CDR3 the conserved last residue, phenylalanine or tryptophan, is missing, so a read error is likely. The CDR3 coding sequence is TGTGCCAGCAGTCCGACTAGCGGCTCCTACAATGAGCAGTTCTTA. It specifies CASSPTSGSYNEQFL. The V and J genes are TRBV9 and TRBJ2-1; 9 bases match TRBD2. With 5 bases clipped from V and 0 bases from J, the junction kept 3 bases outside the gene matches. The CDR3 extends over 15 amino acids. Germline assignment: CDR1 SGDLS and CDR2 YYNGEE.